This T cell receptor beta chain was sequenced for a study of blood T cell repertoires in COVID-19 (dated by TCRdb to between 2020 and 2021). As for the study more broadly: Samples covering the acute and convalescent phases of COVID-19 were provided by collaborators in the United States, Italy and Spain. The prospective study material was composed of cDNA or gDNA derived from T cells, B-cell-depleted T cells, or PBMCs. The dataset comprised deeply sampled blood TCRbeta repertoires from subjects exposed to, actively infected with, or recovered from COVID-19. The repertoires were released in a freely available public database intended as a resource for research on the immune response to SARS-CoV-2. The samples were drawn from the first 160 participants of the ongoing ImmuneRACE study and from more than 1,000 subjects provided by 6 global collaborators. Sample metadata almost always included a de-identified subject ID, COVID-19 status, age in years and sex. Where available, HLA class I and class II types were taken from metadata supplied by the sample provider and were not determined by assay-based typing.

One collaborating source in Seattle enrolled patients while the patients were actively infected and followed the patients over time throughout the course of disease. The collaborating institutions used their own protocols to collect whole blood in K2EDTA tubes. For TCRbeta analysis, collaborators shipped samples as frozen whole blood, isolated PBMCs, or DNA extracted from either of those sample types. Points on this clone: The antigen it recognizes is unknown. The record has no base qualities; no much larger clone is one base away.

TCRbeta CDR3 regions were amplified from genomic DNA by means of the immunoSEQ Assay, a bias-controlled multiplex PCR. The authors' pipeline ran thus. The number of nucleated cells in each sample was estimated from the amplification of reference gene primers within the assay. Sequence reads were collapsed and filtered to measure the absolute abundance of every unique TCRbeta CDR3 rearrangement. For each sample, productive Simpson clonality was calculated by taking the square root of Simpson's diversity index across productive rearrangements. In its TCRdb copy, this immuneACCESS table keeps in-frame sequences only and misses some clones. Where compared with another copy, unresolved V genes explain less than half of these, and the others have no known cause. D and trimming come from the DNA, and the V and J calls and clone size come from that table. For this sample the table gives 250,000 to 350,000 clones, of which about 93% were detected only once. Roughly 7% of the sample lies in the top ten.

Results the study describes overall, beyond this receptor: The quantity of clinical and demographic metadata differed by source and by participant and was supplied without curation.

Looking up the germline V gene (reference sequence) yields CDR1 GTSNPN and CDR2 SVGIG. Measured from the cysteine to the phenylalanine, the CDR3 is 11 residues long. The CDR3 DNA has 33 bases and is translated from base 1. V is shortened by 3 bases, J by 6 bases, and the region joining them spans 9 bases. The specimen sequenced was peripheral blood. The chain is assembled from TRBV30 and TRBJ2-7, with TRBD2 tentatively as D gene (5 bases match). The sequence came from a woman younger than 45 with COVID-19, enrolled during active disease. The DNA sequence is as follows: TGTGCCTGGAGCGGAGGTTCCGAGCAGTACTTC. It encodes CAWSGGSEQYF.